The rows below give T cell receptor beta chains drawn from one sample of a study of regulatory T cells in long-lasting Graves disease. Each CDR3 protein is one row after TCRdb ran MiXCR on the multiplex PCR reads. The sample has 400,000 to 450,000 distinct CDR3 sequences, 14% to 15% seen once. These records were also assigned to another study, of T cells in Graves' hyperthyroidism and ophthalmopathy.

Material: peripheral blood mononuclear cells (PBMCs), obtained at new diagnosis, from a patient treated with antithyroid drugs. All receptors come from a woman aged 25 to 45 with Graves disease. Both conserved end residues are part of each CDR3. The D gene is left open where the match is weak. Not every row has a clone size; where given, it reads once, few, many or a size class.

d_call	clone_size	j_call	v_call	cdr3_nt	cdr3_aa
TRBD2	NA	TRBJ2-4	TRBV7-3	TGTGCCAGCAACCCTTTCCCAGCGGGAGGGGGAAACATTCAGTACTTC	CASNPFPAGGGNIQYF
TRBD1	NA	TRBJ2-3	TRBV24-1	TGTGCCACCAGTGATTTCTCCGGGACAGGTTACACAGATACGCAGTATTTT	CATSDFSGTGYTDTQYF
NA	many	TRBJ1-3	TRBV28	TGTGCCAGCTGCGGGGATTTAAGCGCCACCCGACCCTCTGGAAACACCATATATTTT	CASCGDLSATRPSGNTIYF
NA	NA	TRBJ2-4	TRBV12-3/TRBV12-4	TGTGCCACCCCTTACAGACCTAGGGGCCACATTCAGTACTTC	CATPYRPRGHIQYF
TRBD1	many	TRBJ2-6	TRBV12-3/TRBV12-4	TGTGCCAGCAGTTTACGCAGGGGGCGGGCTACTGGGGCCAACGTCCTGACTTTC	CASSLRRGRATGANVLTF
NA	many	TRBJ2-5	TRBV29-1	TGCAGCGTTGTGAGGACTACTCAAGAGACCCAGTACTTC	CSVVRTTQETQYF
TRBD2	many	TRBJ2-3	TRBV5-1	TGCGCCAGCAGCGTCGGGACTGCGGGGGGTCCAGATACGCAGTATTTT	CASSVGTAGGPDTQYF
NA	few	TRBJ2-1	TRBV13	TGTGCCAGCAGCGCCGGCGGAGGGGATGAGCAGTTCTTC	CASSAGGGDEQFF
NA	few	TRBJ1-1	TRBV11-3	TGTGCCAACAGCTTGAGAGGGGCGAACACTGAAGCTTTCTTT	CANSLRGANTEAFF
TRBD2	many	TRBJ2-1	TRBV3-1	TGTGCCAGCAGCCAAGACTGGGCGGGAGGGAGCAATGAGCAGTTCTTC	CASSQDWAGGSNEQFF
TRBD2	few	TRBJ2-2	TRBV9	TGTGCCAGCAGCGTAGAACTAGCGGGGAACACCGGGGAGCTGTTTTTT	CASSVELAGNTGELFF
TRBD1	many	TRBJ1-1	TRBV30	TGTGCCTCTACAGGGGGAGTGGGAAACACTGAAGCTTTCTTT	CASTGGVGNTEAFF
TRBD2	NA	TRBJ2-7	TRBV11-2	TGTGCCAGCAGCCGGGGGTTTGGGGGAGGGCGCTCCTACGAGCAGTACTTC	CASSRGFGGGRSYEQYF
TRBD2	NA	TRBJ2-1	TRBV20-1	TGCAGTGCTTTTGGGACTAGCGGGGCAGGCAAACGCTCCTACAATGAGCAGTTCTTC	CSAFGTSGAGKRSYNEQFF
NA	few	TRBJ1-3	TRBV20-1	TGCAGTGCCCGGGGGGTGGGCTCTGGAAACACCATATATTTT	CSARGVGSGNTIYF
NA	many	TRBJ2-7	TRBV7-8	TGTGCCAGCAGCCCCCGGGACACGGGGAGTGAGCAGTACTTC	CASSPRDTGSEQYF
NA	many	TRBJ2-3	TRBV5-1	TGCGCCAGCAGCTTGGCCCGGGACACAGGCACAGATACGCAGTATTTT	CASSLARDTGTDTQYF
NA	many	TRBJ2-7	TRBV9	TGTGCCAGCAGCGTAGCACCAGGAGCCACGAAGGAGCAGTACTTC	CASSVAPGATKEQYF
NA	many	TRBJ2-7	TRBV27	TGTGCCAGCAGTTTTATCTCACAGGGCCACCACGAGCAGTACTTC	CASSFISQGHHEQYF
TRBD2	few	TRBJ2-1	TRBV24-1	TGTGCCACCAGTGACCTACTAGCGGGAGACATGAATGAGCAGTTCTTC	CATSDLLAGDMNEQFF
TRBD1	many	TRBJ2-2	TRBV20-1	TGCAGTGCTAGGAGATTGGGGACAGGAGTTGGCGGGGAGCTGTTTTTT	CSARRLGTGVGGELFF
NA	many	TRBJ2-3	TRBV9	TGTGCCAGCAGCGTAGCAGACAGCACAGATACGCAGTATTTT	CASSVADSTDTQYF
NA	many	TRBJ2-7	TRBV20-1	TGCAGTGCTAGAGGTTACACCATGAGCTCCTACGAGCAGTACTTC	CSARGYTMSSYEQYF
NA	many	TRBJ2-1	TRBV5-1	TGCGCCAGCAGCGATCGGGCTAGAGGGGGTTGGGAGCAGTTCTTC	CASSDRARGGWEQFF
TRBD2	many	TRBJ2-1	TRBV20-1	TGCAGTGCTAGCGAGGGGACTAGCGGTACCTACAATGAGCAGTTCTTC	CSASEGTSGTYNEQFF
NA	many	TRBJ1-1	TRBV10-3	TGTGCCATCAGCATCAGGGGTACCACTGAAGCTTTCTTT	CAISIRGTTEAFF
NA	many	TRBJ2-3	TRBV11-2	TGTGCCAGCAGCTTAGATCCCCTAGGGTACACAGATACGCAGTATTTT	CASSLDPLGYTDTQYF